A single sample gave rise to the 6 T cell receptor beta chains below, sequenced in a study of identical twins. Each CDR3 protein is one row after TCRdb ran MiXCR on the 5' RACE reads. The data contain roughly 250,000 distinct CDR3 sequences, 11% to 15% of them singletons. Sequencing used memory (CD45RO+) T cells sorted from blood. The receptors were sampled from a woman between 18 and 29 years old in good health.

V usage is TRBV20-1 and J usage is TRBJ2-3; 11 bases map to TRBD1. The CDR3 is 16 amino acids. Per the germline V gene, CDR1 is DFQATT and CDR2 is SNEGSKA (reference sequence). With 3 bases clipped from V and 4 bases from J, the junction kept 9 bases outside the gene matches. Here the CDR3 DNA reads TGCAGTGCTAGGTTTAGAGGGACAGGGGGATCAGATACGCAGTATTTT. Amino acids: CSARFRGTGGSDTQYF.

Many counts were recorded for this clonotype. The rearrangement links TRBV24-1 to TRBJ2-2, with D uncertain. In germline, CDR1 is KGHDR, CDR2 SFDVKD. V lost 4 bases, J lost 2 bases, and 7 bases lay in between. The length of the CDR3 is 14 residues. CDR3 in DNA: TGTGCCACCAGTGACCCGACCAACACCGGGGAGCTGTTTTTT. The encoded protein is CATSDPTNTGELFF.

This clonotype appeared a few times. The gene calls are TRBV20-1 and TRBJ1-1; D remains ambiguous. Germline assignment: CDR1 DFQATT and CDR2 SNEGSKA (reference sequence). V shed 4 bases and J shed 3 bases, with 12 bases lying between them. The CDR3 contains 13 residues. The CDR3 is CSAKRTDYTEAFF. CDR3 bases: TGCAGTGCTAAAAGGACGGACTACACTGAAGCTTTCTTT.

The rearrangement uses TRBV7-9 and TRBJ2-1; TRBD2 agrees at 9 bases. The CDR3 spans 15 residues. Germline loops: CDR1 SEHNR, CDR2 FQNEAQ (reference sequence). Unmatched junction bases numbered 8, after V lost 4 bases and J lost 7 bases. This CDR3 reads CASSSGGRARNEQFF. The CDR3 DNA follows: TGTGCCAGCAGCTCGGGCGGGAGGGCCCGTAATGAGCAGTTCTTC.

V usage is TRBV20-1 and J usage is TRBJ1-3; the match to TRBD1 covers 8 bases. The V gene end was trimmed by 3 bases and the J gene end by 4 bases; junction bases not matched to a gene: 8. The CDR3 is made up of 15 amino acids. CDR1 and CDR2 from the germline V gene are DFQATT and SNEGSKA (reference sequence). CDR3 sequence (DNA): TGCAGTGCTAGCCAGGGGGCAGGTGTCGGAAACACCATATATTTT. It codes for CSASQGAGVGNTIYF.

V is TRBV27 and J is TRBJ2-5; TRBD2 agrees at 9 bases. CDR3 length: 12 amino acids. Per the germline V gene, CDR1 is MNHEY and CDR2 is SMNVEV (reference sequence). V was clipped by 5 bases and J by 6 bases; unmatched bases: 1. The CDR3: CASSPSGKTQYF. The CDR3 DNA follows: TGTGCCAGCAGTCCTAGCGGGAAGACCCAGTACTTC.